This T cell receptor (beta chain) was sequenced in a study of T cell repertoires in ileal Crohn's disease (dated by TCRdb to between 2018 and 2020). Background on the whole study: At the time of surgery, roughly 34% of patients were active smokers, and the median duration of disease was 7.9 years. Surgery was performed for a complication in all patients, with stricturing disease in roughly 60% and penetrating disease in approximately 40%. Postoperative therapy was given to about half of the patients, with thiopurines administered to 11 patients and anti-TNF agents administered to some 20 patients. TCR repertoire analysis was done in a few dozen Crohn's disease patients from a prospective multicentre cohort. Running in parallel with the study was a multicentre cohort set up to find predictors of early endoscopic recurrence following ileocolonic resection. A Rutgeerts score higher than i0 was the definition used for endoscopic postoperative recurrence. A total of 171 mucosal samples from some 60 patients were sequenced, with samples obtained at several locations on the surgical specimen and at postoperative endoscopy.

Eligible patients were adults with ileal or ileocolonic Crohn's disease who had an indication for ileocolonic resection. Before DNA extraction, whole ileal mucosal biopsies were kept frozen at -80 degrees C. Genomic DNA was isolated from frozen whole biopsies using a TRizol-based method, and the DNA was quantified with a NanoDrop 2000 spectrophotometer. For commercial TCRB immunosequencing, around 500 nanograms of biopsy DNA were submitted for each sample. Adaptive Biotechnology amplified the CDR3 regions from genomic DNA with a two-step multiplex PCR designed to control amplification bias. Primers for every V and J gene segment were used in the first PCR, and barcodes and Illumina adapters were added in the second PCR. CDR3 libraries were sequenced using an Illumina instrument. The paper's processing steps were these. The analysis drew on both the pipelines supplied by the vendor and custom analysis of the raw data in R/Bioconductor running R version 3.3.0. Clonality, which ranges from 0 to 1, was calculated as the inverse of the normalised Shannon entropy across all productive clones. High-frequency clones were defined as the share of the repertoire occupied by the top 100 clones, with only clones passing a 95% confidence test being retained. Overlap between samples was measured with the Morisita-Horn index, while repertoire diversity was measured with the Simpson index. Held by TCRdb, this immuneACCESS table contains in-frame sequences only and omits some clones. Under half of the omission traces to an unresolved V gene where checked; the cause of the rest is unknown. That table supplies the V and J calls and clone size; D and trimming were determined from the DNA. A total of 13,000 to 15,000 clones appear in this sample, around 80% of them only once. Of the sample, approximately 18% falls within the top ten clones.

A few counts support this clone. Its antigen is still unknown. Base quality data are lacking; no much larger clone is found one base away. The germline V gene (reference sequence) gives CDR1 as GTSNPN and CDR2 as SVGIG. The CDR3 covers 12 residues, taking in both the cysteine and the phenylalanine. Solely the CDR3 DNA is kept, with 36 bases framed from the first base. Trimming costs V 5 bases and J 4 bases, and their ends lie 11 bases apart. Study-wide conclusions, independent of this receptor: Compared with non-smokers, patients who were active smokers at surgery showed a significantly higher proportion of clonal expansions (approximately 26% vs 17%, p=0.02). Compared with CD4 T cells, sorted CD8 T cells held more high-frequency clones, which suggests that the mucosal expansions were mostly CD8. Only a subgroup of patients, of unstated size, had mucosal CD4 and CD8 T cells sorted and sequenced. Endoscopic recurrence was found to be associated with higher high-frequency clone percentages at surgery, and recurrence was observed in all patients with clonality above 26.8% (18/57).

The sequencing sample was made of ileal tissue. This receptor was taken from an adult with Crohn's disease. This chain is built from TRBV30 and TRBJ1-2, and possibly TRBD1, on 6 matching bases. The sequence in DNA is TGTGCCTGGGGGTCAGGGGCCTATGGCTACACCTTC. This yields the protein CAWGSGAYGYTF. Full variable domain (CDR3 extended with the reference TRBV30 and TRBJ1-2 proteins): SQTIHQWPATLVQPVGSPLSLECTVEGTSNPNLYWYRQAAGRGLQLLFYSVGIGQISSEVPQNLSASRPQDRQFILSSKKLLLSDSGFYLCAWGSGAYGYTFGSGTRLTVV.